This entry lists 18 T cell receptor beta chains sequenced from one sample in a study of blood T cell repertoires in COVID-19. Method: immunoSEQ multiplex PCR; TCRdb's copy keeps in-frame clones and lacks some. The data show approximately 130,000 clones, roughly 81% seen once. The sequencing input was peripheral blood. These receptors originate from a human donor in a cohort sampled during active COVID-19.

CDR3 sequence: CASSLGDIAVSEQYF. The CDR3 DNA sequence: TGTGCCAGCAGCCTCGGGGATATCGCAGTTTCGGAGCAGTACTTC. The V call is TRBV14, the J call TRBJ2-7; tentative D call: TRBD2 (5 bases). The CDR3 sequence is 15 residues long. Germline assignment: CDR1 SGHDN and CDR2 FVKESK. V was pared by 4 bases and J by 7 bases, with 20 bases between.

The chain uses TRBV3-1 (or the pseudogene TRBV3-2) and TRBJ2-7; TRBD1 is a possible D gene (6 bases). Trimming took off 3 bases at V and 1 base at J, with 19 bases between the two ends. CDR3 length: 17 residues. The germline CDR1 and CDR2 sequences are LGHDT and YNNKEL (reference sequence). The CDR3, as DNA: TGTGCCAGCAGCCAGTTCACTCAGGGGTGGTCATCCTACGAGCAGTACTTC. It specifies CASSQFTQGWSSYEQYF.

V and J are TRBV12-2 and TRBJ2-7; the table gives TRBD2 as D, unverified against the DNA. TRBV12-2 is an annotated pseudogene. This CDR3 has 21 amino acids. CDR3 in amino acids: CASRPRWTSGGYFFDDYEQYF. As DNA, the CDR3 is TGTGCAAGTCGCCCAAGGTGGACTAGCGGGGGGTATTTTTTCGACGACTACGAGCAGTACTTC.

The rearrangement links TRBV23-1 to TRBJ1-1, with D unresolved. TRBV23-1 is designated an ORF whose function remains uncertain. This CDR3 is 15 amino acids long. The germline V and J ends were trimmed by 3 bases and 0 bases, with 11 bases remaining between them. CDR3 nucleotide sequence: TGCGCCAGCAGTCACCGTAGTCCCGTGAACACTGAAGCTTTCTTT. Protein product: CASSHRSPVNTEAFF.

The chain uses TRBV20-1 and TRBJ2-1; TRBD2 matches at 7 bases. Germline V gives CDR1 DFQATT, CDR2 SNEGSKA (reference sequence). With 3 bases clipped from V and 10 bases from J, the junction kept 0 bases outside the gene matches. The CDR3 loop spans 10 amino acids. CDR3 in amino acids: CSASGGEQFF. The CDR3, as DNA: TGCAGTGCTAGCGGGGGGGAGCAGTTCTTC.

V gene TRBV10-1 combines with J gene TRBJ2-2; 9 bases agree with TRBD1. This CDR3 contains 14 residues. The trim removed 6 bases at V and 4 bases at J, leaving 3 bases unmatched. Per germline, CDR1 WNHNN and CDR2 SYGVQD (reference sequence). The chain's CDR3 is CASRGQGATGELFF. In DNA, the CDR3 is TGCGCCAGCAGGGGACAGGGCGCCACCGGGGAGCTGTTTTTT.

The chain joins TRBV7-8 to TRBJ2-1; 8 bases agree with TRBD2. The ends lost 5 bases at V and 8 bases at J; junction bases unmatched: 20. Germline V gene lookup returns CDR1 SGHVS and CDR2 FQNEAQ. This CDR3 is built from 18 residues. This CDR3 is CASSPGVGSAGGHDEQFF. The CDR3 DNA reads TGTGCCAGCAGCCCAGGGGTTGGTAGCGCGGGGGGCCATGATGAGCAGTTCTTC. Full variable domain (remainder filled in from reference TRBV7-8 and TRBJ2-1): GAGVSQSPRYKVAKRGQDVALRCDPISGHVSLFWYQQALGQGPEFLTYFQNEAQLDKSGLPSDRFFAERPEGSVSTLKIQRTQQEDSAVYLCASSPGVGSAGGHDEQFFGPGTRLTVL.

CDR3 in amino acids: CASSLGDSSYEQYF. The CDR3 DNA reads as TGTGCCAGCAGCTTAGGGGACAGTTCCTACGAGCAGTACTTC. The rearrangement links TRBV11-1 to TRBJ2-7, with 7 bases aligning to TRBD1. Trimming at V came to 1 base and at J to 1 base, leaving 1 base not matched to a gene. The CDR3 consists of 14 residues. Germline V gives CDR1 SGHAT, CDR2 FQDESV (reference sequence).

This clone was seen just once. Written as DNA, the CDR3 is TGCGCCAGCAGCTTGTCCGCAGGATCTACCTACGAGCAGTACTTC. Amino acid sequence: CASSLSAGSTYEQYF. The chain combines TRBV5-1 with TRBJ2-7, with D hard to call. The CDR3 covers 15 residues. The germline gives CDR1 SGHRS, CDR2 YFSETQ. Trimming shortened V by 1 base and J by 2 bases, and 13 bases separated the two germline ends.

CDR3 sequence reads: CASSPRTGTGEQYF. CDR3 sequence (DNA): TGTGCCAGTAGTCCCCGGACAGGAACCGGCGAGCAGTACTTC. The chain couples TRBV19 to TRBJ2-7; TRBD1 matches at 7 bases. CDR3 size: 14 residues. Germline values: CDR1 LNHDA, CDR2 SQIVND (reference sequence). With 5 bases clipped from V and 6 bases from J, the junction kept 10 bases outside the gene matches.

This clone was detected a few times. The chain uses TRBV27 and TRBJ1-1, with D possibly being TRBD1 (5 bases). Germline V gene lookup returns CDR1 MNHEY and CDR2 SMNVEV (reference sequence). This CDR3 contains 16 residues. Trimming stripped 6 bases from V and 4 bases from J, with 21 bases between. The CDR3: CASSRDLLVGGTEAFF. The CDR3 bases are TGTGCCAGCAGCCGGGACTTACTGGTCGGGGGCACTGAAGCTTTCTTT.

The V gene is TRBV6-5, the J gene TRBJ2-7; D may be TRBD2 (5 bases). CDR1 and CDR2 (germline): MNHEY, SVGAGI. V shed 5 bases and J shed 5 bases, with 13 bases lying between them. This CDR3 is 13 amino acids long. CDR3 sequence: CASSPHGVHEQYF. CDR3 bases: TGTGCCAGCAGTCCCCACGGGGTCCACGAGCAGTACTTC.

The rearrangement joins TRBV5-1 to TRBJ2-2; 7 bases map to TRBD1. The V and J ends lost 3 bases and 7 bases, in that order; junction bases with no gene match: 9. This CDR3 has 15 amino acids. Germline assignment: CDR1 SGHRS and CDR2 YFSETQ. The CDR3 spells CASSSGTEIIGELFF. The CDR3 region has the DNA TGCGCCAGCAGCTCTGGGACAGAAATTATCGGGGAGCTGTTTTTT. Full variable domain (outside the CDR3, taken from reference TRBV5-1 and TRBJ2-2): KAGVTQTPRYLIKTRGQQVTLSCSPISGHRSVSWYQQTPGQGLQFLFEYFSETQRNKGNFPGRFSGRQFSNSRSEMNVSTLELGDSALYLCASSSGTEIIGELFFGEGSRLTVL.

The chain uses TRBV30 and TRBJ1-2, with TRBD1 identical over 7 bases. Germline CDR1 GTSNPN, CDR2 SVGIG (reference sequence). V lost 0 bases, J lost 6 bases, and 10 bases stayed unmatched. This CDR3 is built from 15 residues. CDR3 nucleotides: TGTGCCTGGAGTGTTAATCACAGGGGTAGTGATGGCTACACCTTC. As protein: CAWSVNHRGSDGYTF.

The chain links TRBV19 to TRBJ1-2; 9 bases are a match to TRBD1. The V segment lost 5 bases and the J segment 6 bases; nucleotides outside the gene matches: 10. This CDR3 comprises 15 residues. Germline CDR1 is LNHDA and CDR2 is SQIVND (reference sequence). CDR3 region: CASSPVAGQGNGYTF. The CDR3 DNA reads TGTGCCAGTAGTCCAGTAGCGGGACAGGGCAATGGCTACACCTTC.

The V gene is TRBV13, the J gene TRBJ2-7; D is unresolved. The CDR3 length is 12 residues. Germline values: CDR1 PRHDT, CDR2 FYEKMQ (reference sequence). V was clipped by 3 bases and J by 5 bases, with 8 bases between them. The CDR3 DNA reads TGTGCCAGCAGCTTGACTCGCAACGAGCAGTACTTC. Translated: CASSLTRNEQYF.

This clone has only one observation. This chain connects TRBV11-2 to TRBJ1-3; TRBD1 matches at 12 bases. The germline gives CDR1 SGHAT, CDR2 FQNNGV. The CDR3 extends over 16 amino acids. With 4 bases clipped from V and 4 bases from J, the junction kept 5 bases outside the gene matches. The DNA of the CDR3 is TGTGCCAGCAGCTCGGGGGACAGGGGGCAGGGAAACACCATATATTTT. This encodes CASSSGDRGQGNTIYF.

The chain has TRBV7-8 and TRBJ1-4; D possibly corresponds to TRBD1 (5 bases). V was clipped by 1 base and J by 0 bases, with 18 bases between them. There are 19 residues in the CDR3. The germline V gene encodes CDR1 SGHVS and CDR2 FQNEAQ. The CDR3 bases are TGTGCCAGCAGCTTAGGGTGGTGGAGGGGAACTACAACTAATGAAAAACTGTTTTTT. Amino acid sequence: CASSLGWWRGTTTNEKLFF.